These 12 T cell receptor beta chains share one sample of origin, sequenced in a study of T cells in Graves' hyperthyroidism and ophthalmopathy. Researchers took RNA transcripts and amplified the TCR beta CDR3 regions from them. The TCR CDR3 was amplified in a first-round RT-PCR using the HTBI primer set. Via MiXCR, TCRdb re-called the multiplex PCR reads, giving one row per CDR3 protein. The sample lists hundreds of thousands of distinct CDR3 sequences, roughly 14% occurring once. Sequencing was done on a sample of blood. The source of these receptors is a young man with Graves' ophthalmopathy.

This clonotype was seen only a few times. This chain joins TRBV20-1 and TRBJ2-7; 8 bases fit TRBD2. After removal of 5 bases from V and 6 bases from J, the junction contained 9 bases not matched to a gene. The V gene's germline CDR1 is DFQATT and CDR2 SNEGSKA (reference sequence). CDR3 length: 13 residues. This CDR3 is CSAPRGGGGEQYF. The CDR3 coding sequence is TGCAGTGCTCCCCGGGGGGGTGGGGGCGAGCAGTACTTC.

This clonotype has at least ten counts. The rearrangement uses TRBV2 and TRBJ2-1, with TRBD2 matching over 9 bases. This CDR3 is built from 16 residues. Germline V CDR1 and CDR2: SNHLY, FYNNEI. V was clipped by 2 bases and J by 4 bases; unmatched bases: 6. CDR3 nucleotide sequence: TGTGCCAGCAGTGAAAGTGCGGGAGGGCATTACAATGAGCAGTTCTTC. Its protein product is CASSESAGGHYNEQFF.

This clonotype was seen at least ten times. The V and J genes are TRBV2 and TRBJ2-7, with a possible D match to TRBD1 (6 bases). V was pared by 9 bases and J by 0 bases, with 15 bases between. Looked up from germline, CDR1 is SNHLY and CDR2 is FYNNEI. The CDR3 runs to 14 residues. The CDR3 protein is CASNGTPSSYEQYF. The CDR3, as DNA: TGTGCCAGTAACGGGACACCAAGCTCCTACGAGCAGTACTTC.

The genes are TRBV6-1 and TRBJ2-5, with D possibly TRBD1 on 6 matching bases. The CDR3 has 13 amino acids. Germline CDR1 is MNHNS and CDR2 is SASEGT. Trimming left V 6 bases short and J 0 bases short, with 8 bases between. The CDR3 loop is CASSWTDQETQYF. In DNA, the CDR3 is TGTGCCAGCAGCTGGACAGACCAAGAGACCCAGTACTTC.

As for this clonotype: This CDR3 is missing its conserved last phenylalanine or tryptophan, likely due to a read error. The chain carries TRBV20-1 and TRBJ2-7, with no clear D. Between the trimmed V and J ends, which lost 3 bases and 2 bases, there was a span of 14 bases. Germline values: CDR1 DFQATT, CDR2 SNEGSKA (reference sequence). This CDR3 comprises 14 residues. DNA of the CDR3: TGCAGTGCTAGTCACTCGGAGACCCCCTACGAGCAGTACCTC. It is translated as CSASHSETPYEQYL.

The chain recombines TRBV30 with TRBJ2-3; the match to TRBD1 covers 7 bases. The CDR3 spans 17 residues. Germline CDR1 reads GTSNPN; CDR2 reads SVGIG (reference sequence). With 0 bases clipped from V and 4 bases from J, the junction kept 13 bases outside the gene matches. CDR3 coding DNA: TGTGCCTGGAGTGTACGTTGGGTGAGAGGGGGCGCAGATACGCAGTATTTT. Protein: CAWSVRWVRGGADTQYF. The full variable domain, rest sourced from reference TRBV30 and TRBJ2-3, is SQTIHQWPATLVQPVGSPLSLECTVEGTSNPNLYWYRQAAGRGLQLLFYSVGIGQISSEVPQNLSASRPQDRQFILSSKKLLLSDSGFYLCAWSVRWVRGGADTQYFGPGTRLTVL.

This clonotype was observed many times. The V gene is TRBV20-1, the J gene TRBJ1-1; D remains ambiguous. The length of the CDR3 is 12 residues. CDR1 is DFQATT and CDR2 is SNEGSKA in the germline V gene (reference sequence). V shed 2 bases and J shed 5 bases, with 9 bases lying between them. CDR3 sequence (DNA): TGCAGTGCTAGAAGGCGGGAGACTGAAGCTTTCTTT. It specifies CSARRRETEAFF.

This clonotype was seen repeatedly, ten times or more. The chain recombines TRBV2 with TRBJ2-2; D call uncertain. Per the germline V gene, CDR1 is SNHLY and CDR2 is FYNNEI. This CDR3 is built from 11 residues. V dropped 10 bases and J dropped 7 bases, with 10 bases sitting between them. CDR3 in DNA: TGTGCCATCATGGAAAGCGGGGAGCTGTTTTTT. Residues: CAIMESGELFF.

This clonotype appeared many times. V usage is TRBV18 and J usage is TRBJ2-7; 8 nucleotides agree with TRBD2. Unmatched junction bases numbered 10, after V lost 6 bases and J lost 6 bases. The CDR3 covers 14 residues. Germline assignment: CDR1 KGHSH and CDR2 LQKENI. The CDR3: CASSPGLGDSEQYF. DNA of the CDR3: TGTGCCAGCTCCCCGGGACTAGGGGATTCCGAGCAGTACTTC.

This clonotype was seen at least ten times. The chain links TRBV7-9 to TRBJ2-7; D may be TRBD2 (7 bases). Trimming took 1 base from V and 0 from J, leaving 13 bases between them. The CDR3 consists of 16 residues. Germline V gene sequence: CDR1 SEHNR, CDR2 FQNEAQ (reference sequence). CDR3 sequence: CASSLGGGSISYEQYF. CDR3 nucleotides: TGTGCCAGCAGCTTAGGCGGGGGCTCAATCTCCTACGAGCAGTACTTC.

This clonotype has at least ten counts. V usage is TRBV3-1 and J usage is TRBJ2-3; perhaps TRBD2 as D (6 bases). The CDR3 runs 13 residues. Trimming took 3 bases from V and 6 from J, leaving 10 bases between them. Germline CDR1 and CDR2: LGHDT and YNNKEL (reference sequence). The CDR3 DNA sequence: TGTGCCAGCAGCCAGTTGGGGAGGGATACGCAGTATTTT. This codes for CASSQLGRDTQYF.

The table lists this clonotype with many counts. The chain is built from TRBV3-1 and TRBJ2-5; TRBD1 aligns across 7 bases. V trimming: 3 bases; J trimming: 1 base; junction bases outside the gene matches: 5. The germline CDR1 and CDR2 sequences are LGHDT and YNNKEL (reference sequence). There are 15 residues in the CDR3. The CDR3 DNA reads TGTGCCAGCAGCCAGTTTGGGACAGTCCAAGAGACCCAGTACTTC. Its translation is CASSQFGTVQETQYF.